This TCR beta chain was captured by sequencing in a study of PD-1 blockade in classical Hodgkin lymphoma. Overall study findings and caveats: Whoever responded completely had baseline diversity much like that seen in newly diagnosed patients. Healthy donors were reported to have higher baseline TCR diversity than newly diagnosed patients.

About this clone: The antigen remains undetermined.

Assay used: immunoSEQ multiplex PCR; TCRdb lists only in-frame clones, some missing. Of roughly 40,000 clones detected, 87% appear once; the ten largest clones hold 9% to 10%. CDR1 is SNHLY, CDR2 FYNNEI, per germline. The CDR3 spans 15 residues. V was shortened by 6 bases and J by 4 bases, with 18 bases between the two germline ends. No patient escaped relapse after autologous stem cell transplantation, and brentuximab vedotin exposure varied. This sequence was found in a human donor with classical Hodgkin lymphoma. The chain combines TRBV2 with TRBJ1-2; D possibly corresponds to TRBD1 (5 bases). Sequenced material: peripheral blood mononuclear cells (PBMCs), taken at baseline. CDR3 in amino acids: CASRTAGSVVYGYTF. CDR3 nucleotides: TGTGCCAGCAGAACGGCAGGGAGCGTCGTCTATGGCTACACCTTC.